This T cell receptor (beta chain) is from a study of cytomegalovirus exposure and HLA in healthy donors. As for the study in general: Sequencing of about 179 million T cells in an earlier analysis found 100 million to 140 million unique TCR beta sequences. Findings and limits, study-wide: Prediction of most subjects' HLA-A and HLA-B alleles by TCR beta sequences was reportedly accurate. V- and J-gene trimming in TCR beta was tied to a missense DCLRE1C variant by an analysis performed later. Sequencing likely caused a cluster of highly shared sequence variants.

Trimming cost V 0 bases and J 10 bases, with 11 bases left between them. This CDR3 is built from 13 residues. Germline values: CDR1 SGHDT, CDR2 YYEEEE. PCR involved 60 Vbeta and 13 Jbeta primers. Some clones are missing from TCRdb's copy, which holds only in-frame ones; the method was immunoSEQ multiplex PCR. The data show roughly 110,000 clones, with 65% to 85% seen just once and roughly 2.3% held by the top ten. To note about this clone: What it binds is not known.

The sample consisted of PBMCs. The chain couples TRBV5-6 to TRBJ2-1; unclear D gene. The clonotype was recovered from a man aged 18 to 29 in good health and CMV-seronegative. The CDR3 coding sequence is TGTGCCAGCAGCTTGGTGGGCCGTAAAGAGCAGTTCTTC. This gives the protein CASSLVGRKEQFF.